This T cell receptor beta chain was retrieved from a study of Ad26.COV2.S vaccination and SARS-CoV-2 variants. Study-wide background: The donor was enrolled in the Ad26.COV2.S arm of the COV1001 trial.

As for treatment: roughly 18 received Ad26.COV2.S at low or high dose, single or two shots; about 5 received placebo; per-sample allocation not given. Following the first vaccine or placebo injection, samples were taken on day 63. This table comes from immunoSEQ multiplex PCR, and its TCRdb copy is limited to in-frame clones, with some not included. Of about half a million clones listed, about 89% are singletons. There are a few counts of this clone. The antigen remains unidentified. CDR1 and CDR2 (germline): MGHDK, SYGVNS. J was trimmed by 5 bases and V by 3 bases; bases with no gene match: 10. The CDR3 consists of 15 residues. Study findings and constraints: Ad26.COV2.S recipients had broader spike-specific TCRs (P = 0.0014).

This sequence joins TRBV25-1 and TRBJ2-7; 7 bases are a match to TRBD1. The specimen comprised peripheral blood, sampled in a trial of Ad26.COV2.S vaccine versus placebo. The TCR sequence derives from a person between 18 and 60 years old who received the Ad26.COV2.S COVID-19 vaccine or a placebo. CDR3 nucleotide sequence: TGTGCCAGCAGTGACGGGCCCCGACAGGGTCACGAGCAGTACTTC. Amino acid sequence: CASSDGPRQGHEQYF.